Listed here is a single T cell receptor beta chain. What it binds is not known. The sample is drawn from a study of shared clonotypes between healthy human individuals. Whole-study results and caveats: A reduction in generation probabilities was seen for non-shared clonotypes relative to those shared by all four donors.

Naivety among CD8 cells was defined by CD45RO negativity and positive CCR7 selection, thereby excluding terminally differentiated effector memory CD45RA+ cells. All donors qualified as healthy HIV-negative adults and had experienced no recent acute infections or vaccinations. Repertoires were generated with immunoSEQ multiplex PCR, while TCRdb's copy carries only in-frame clones and drops some. The data show 450,000 to 700,000 clones, around 95% seen once. The V gene's germline CDR1 is MDHEN and CDR2 SYDVKM. Trimming removed 3 bases at V and 7 bases at J, with 12 bases between. The CDR3 contains 13 residues.

The sequenced sample consisted of naive CD8+ T cells sorted from blood. The rearrangement links TRBV28 to TRBJ1-1, with D hard to call. This TCR derives from a woman in her twenties or thirties in good health. The CDR3: CASSFTETLEAFF. The DNA of the CDR3 is TGTGCCAGCAGTTTTACGGAGACCCTTGAAGCTTTCTTT.